Each of the 15 T cell receptor beta chains below was sequenced from the same sample in a study of blood T cell repertoires in COVID-19. Clones were sequenced by immunoSEQ multiplex PCR, and TCRdb holds only the in-frame ones, with some missing. The sample has fewer than 300,000 clones; about 76% are singletons. Material: peripheral blood. Every receptor here comes from a woman in her sixties with active or convalescent COVID-19.

The V call is TRBV19, the J call TRBJ1-2, with 7 bases that match TRBD1. V lost 5 bases, J lost 3 bases, and 12 bases stayed unmatched. This CDR3 comprises 16 residues. Germline lookup yields CDR1 LNHDA and CDR2 SQIVND (reference sequence). CDR3 sequence: CASSVELGQRHYGYTF. Here the CDR3 DNA reads TGTGCCAGTAGTGTCGAACTGGGACAGAGGCACTATGGCTACACCTTC.

The chain carries TRBV4-2 and TRBJ2-5; the match to TRBD2 covers 9 bases. V dropped 3 bases and J dropped 0; count of bases not matched to a gene: 8. CDR3 length: 17 amino acids. CDR1 LGHNA and CDR2 YNFKEQ come from the germline V gene. CDR3 DNA: TGTGCCAGCAGCCACTGGCGGGGGGGCTTAAACCAAGAGACCCAGTACTTC. Encoded protein: CASSHWRGGLNQETQYF.

The chain has TRBV5-1 and TRBJ2-3, with 14 bases lining up with TRBD2. J gave up 2 bases and V 4 bases, and 12 bases lay outside the gene matches. Germline-derived CDR1 and CDR2 are SGHRS and YFSETQ. CDR3 length equals 19 residues. As DNA, the CDR3 is TGCGCCAGCAGCCCGACTAGCGGGGGGGCGATGTCTGACACAGATACGCAGTATTTT. This codes for CASSPTSGGAMSDTDTQYF.

Only a few counts were recorded for this clone. CDR3 DNA: TGTGCCAGCAGACCGCGACAGGGAGAGACTGAAGCTTTCTTT. Amino acid sequence: CASRPRQGETEAFF. The chain uses TRBV7-2 and TRBJ1-1; 7 bases are a match to TRBD1. This CDR3 is built from 14 residues. J was trimmed by 5 bases and V by 6 bases; bases with no gene match: 9. Germline V gene data show CDR1 as SGHTA and CDR2 as FQGNSA.

V gene TRBV25-1 combines with J gene TRBJ1-6; D possibly corresponds to TRBD1 (5 bases). This CDR3 has 18 residues. V was shortened by 7 bases and J by 3 bases, with 22 bases between the two germline ends. Germline CDR1 MGHDK, CDR2 SYGVNS. CDR3 in amino acids: CASNPLGGDRLYNSPLHF. The DNA of the CDR3 is TGTGCCAGCAACCCTCTTGGGGGGGACCGCCTCTATAATTCACCCCTCCACTTT.

The rearrangement uses TRBV4-2 and TRBJ2-2; 8 nucleotides match TRBD2. With 7 bases clipped from V and 1 base from J, the junction kept 2 bases outside the gene matches. Germline CDR1 LGHNA, CDR2 YNFKEQ. This CDR3 comprises 14 residues. The CDR3 is CASTAGENTGELFF. DNA for the CDR3: TGTGCCAGCACAGCGGGGGAGAACACCGGGGAGCTGTTTTTT.

This clone turned up a few times. The chain carries TRBV12-5 and TRBJ2-3; 9 bases align to TRBD2. Germline V lookup: CDR1 LGHNT, CDR2 FRNRAP. V shed 8 bases and J 2 bases; nucleotides not matched to a gene: 11. The CDR3 extends over 16 amino acids. The chain's CDR3 is CASNLGGGADTDTQYF. In DNA, the CDR3 is TGTGCTAGTAACCTCGGCGGGGGGGCAGACACAGATACGCAGTATTTT.

This clone showed up just a few times. The rearrangement joins TRBV9 to TRBJ2-7; 8 nucleotides line up with TRBD2. The ends lost 4 bases at V and 3 bases at J; junction bases unmatched: 9. This CDR3 is 15 amino acids long. Germline CDR1 and CDR2: SGDLS and YYNGEE. The CDR3 protein is CASSPPGRGIYEQYF. The CDR3 DNA sequence: TGTGCCAGCAGCCCCCCCGGGAGGGGTATCTACGAGCAGTACTTC.

V and J are TRBV30 and TRBJ2-7, with TRBD1 identical over 7 bases. The CDR3 runs 14 residues. V was pared by 3 bases and J by 7 bases, with 12 bases of the junction left unmatched. In germline, CDR1 is GTSNPN, CDR2 SVGIG (reference sequence). The CDR3 DNA reads as TGTGCCTGGAGGGACATCATGACAGGGCGTGAGCAGTACTTC. Translated, it gives CAWRDIMTGREQYF.

This chain links TRBV11-2 with TRBJ2-3; possibly TRBD2 for D (5 bases). V lost 6 bases to trimming and J lost 9 bases, with 10 bases between them. The CDR3 covers 11 residues. Germline CDR1 reads SGHAT; CDR2 reads FQNNGV. In DNA form, the CDR3 reads TGTGCCAGCAGGTCAGCGGTAACGCAGTATTTT. Translated: CASRSAVTQYF.

This sequence joins TRBV27 and TRBJ1-1; D may be TRBD1 (5 bases). The ends were cut back, 0 bases at V and 9 bases at J, with 8 bases in the middle. This CDR3 comprises 12 residues. CDR1 MNHEY and CDR2 SMNVEV come from the germline V gene (reference sequence). For the CDR3, the DNA is TGTGCCAGCAGTTTATCAGGGACTCAAGCTTTCTTT. Amino acids: CASSLSGTQAFF.

V usage is TRBV20-1 and J usage is TRBJ2-3; no reliable D call. Deletions cut 4 bases from V and 3 bases from J, with 5 bases between. The germline V gene has CDR1 DFQATT and CDR2 SNEGSKA (reference sequence). The CDR3 runs 11 residues. CDR3 loop: CSATNTDTQYF. The CDR3, as DNA: TGCAGTGCTACCAATACAGATACGCAGTATTTT.

The chain has TRBV6-5 and TRBJ1-2; TRBD1 matches 9 bases. Germline V gene sequence: CDR1 MNHEY, CDR2 SVGAGI. With V trimmed by 10 bases and J by 7 bases, 10 bases remained unmatched. The CDR3 contains 13 residues. For the CDR3, the DNA is TGTGCCACCACAGGGGGCGATGTTCTTGGCTACACCTTC. It codes for CATTGGDVLGYTF.

This clone was recorded a few times. In nucleotides, the CDR3 is TGTGCCAGCATTGGACAGGGGGCCGAGGGCTACACCTTC. This gives the protein CASIGQGAEGYTF. This chain links TRBV28 with TRBJ1-2, with 11 positions matching TRBD1. Looked up from germline, CDR1 is MDHEN and CDR2 is SYDVKM. Trimming removed 7 bases from V and 8 bases from J; junction bases left unmatched: 6. The CDR3 runs 13 residues.

V gene TRBV2 combines with J gene TRBJ2-3; possibly TRBD2 for D (6 bases). V was pared by 9 bases and J by 0 bases, with 10 bases between. The CDR3 contains 13 residues. From germline, CDR1 is SNHLY and CDR2 FYNNEI. CDR3 sequence (DNA): TGTGCCAGGGGAGGATCTAGCACAGATACGCAGTATTTT. Protein product: CARGGSSTDTQYF.